The clone carrying this T cell receptor beta chain is a singleton in its sample. As yet, its antigen is unknown. Measured with immunoSEQ multiplex PCR; TCRdb has only the in-frame clones, and not every one. The sample shows tens of thousands of clones, 65% to 85% of them seen only once. The data belong to a study of T cell responses to AZD1222 COVID-19 vaccine. Study-wide points: Nearly half of unique spike-specific TCRs reportedly avoided B.1.351 and B.1.1.7 mutated regions. The donor cohort was predominantly white British with a female majority, and clonal diversity may have been underestimated. Spike-wide vaccine-associated CD4 TCRs dominated at 160-218 and 743-854.

The CDR3 sequence is 13 residues long. V lost 4 bases and J lost 1, with 7 bases in between. Germline loops: CDR1 SEHNR, CDR2 FQNEAQ (reference sequence). The source of this sequence is an adult who received the AZD1222 COVID-19 vaccine. Sequenced material: peripheral blood, taken 28 days after the second AZD1222 dose. This chain joins TRBV7-9 and TRBJ2-5, with D maybe TRBD2 (5 bases). The CDR3 here is CASSSDFQETQYF. Here the CDR3 DNA reads TGTGCCAGCAGCTCGGACTTCCAAGAGACCCAGTACTTC.